What follows is one T cell receptor (beta chain) and its context. These data belong to a study of shared clonotypes between healthy human individuals. Looked up from germline, CDR1 is SGHRS and CDR2 is YFSETQ. V lost 0 bases and J 6 bases, leaving 13 bases between the germline ends. This CDR3 is built from 14 residues. The table came from immunoSEQ multiplex PCR; TCRdb's copy has only in-frame clones and leaves some out. The sample has roughly 2.5 million clones, just over 90% seen once. Sequencing was done on a sample of naive CD4+ T cells sorted from blood. As for subset: CD45RA+ positively selected. This receptor was identified in a young man in good health. The chain uses TRBV5-1 and TRBJ2-7, with D perhaps being TRBD1 or TRBD2 (5 bases each). The CDR3 coding sequence is TGCGCCAGCAGCTTGGCCCTCTGGGACGCCGAGCAGTACTTC. It specifies CASSLALWDAEQYF.